These 19 T cell receptor beta chains originate from one sample sequenced in a study of cytomegalovirus exposure and HLA in healthy donors. PCR involved 60 Vbeta and 13 Jbeta primers. Using immunoSEQ multiplex PCR, the repertoire was profiled, and TCRdb retains in-frame clones only, with some absent. The sample yields under 150,000 clones, around 84% seen once. The sequenced material came from PBMCs. These receptors were collected from a man aged 50-59 years in good health and CMV-seronegative.

The V call is TRBV30, the J call TRBJ2-7; tentative D call: TRBD2 (6 bases). The CDR3 is 14 amino acids. Germline loops: CDR1 GTSNPN, CDR2 SVGIG (reference sequence). V lost 0 bases to trimming and J lost 0 bases, with 9 bases between them. The CDR3 coding sequence is TGTGCCTGGAGTGTAGGAGGGATCTCCTACGAGCAGTACTTC. It yields the protein CAWSVGGISYEQYF. The entire variable domain, with the rest obtained from reference TRBV30 and TRBJ2-7, is as follows: SQTIHQWPATLVQPVGSPLSLECTVEGTSNPNLYWYRQAAGRGLQLLFYSVGIGQISSEVPQNLSASRPQDRQFILSSKKLLLSDSGFYLCAWSVGGISYEQYFGPGTRLTVT.

This rearrangement joins TRBV6-1 to TRBJ2-1; D is unresolved. The CDR3 loop spans 12 amino acids. V was clipped by 4 bases and J by 8 bases, with 9 bases between them. The V gene's germline CDR1 is MNHNS and CDR2 SASEGT. This CDR3 reads CASSGYSDEQFF. The CDR3 coding sequence is TGTGCCAGCAGTGGATACTCGGATGAGCAGTTCTTC.

The chain joins TRBV30 to TRBJ2-1, with TRBD2 identical over 9 bases. There are 14 residues in the CDR3. Germline-derived CDR1 and CDR2 are GTSNPN and SVGIG (reference sequence). V lost 4 bases to trimming and J lost 7 bases; unmatched junction nucleotides: 8. The CDR3 coding sequence is TGTGCCTGGAATCATGCGGGGGGGCTTAATGAGCAGTTCTTC. Translated, it gives CAWNHAGGLNEQFF.

The chain couples TRBV7-8 to TRBJ2-7; D may be TRBD2 (6 bases). The CDR3 loop spans 15 amino acids. V gave up 5 bases and J gave up 0 bases, with 14 bases separating them. Germline assignment: CDR1 SGHVS and CDR2 FQNEAQ. CDR3: CASSLRDLNSYEQYF. Here the CDR3 DNA reads TGTGCCAGCAGCCTCCGGGACTTAAACTCCTACGAGCAGTACTTC.

To note about this clone: A read error may produce the germline difference seen at one junction end. Other nucleotide sequences from this sample produce the same CDR3. This chain connects TRBV7-9 to TRBJ1-4; D uncertain. CDR1 and CDR2 (germline): SEHNR, FQNEAQ (reference sequence). CDR3 length equals 13 residues. The CDR3 DNA is TGTGCGAGCAGCTTATCCGGGTCTGAAAAACTGTTTTTT. This translates into CASSLSGSEKLFF.

The rearrangement links TRBV2 to TRBJ2-7; 8 nucleotides agree with TRBD1. The germline V gene has CDR1 SNHLY and CDR2 FYNNEI. The CDR3 totals 15 residues. Losses at the gene ends were 7 bases for V and 0 bases for J; bases not matched to a gene: 8. CDR3: CASIQDRASSYEQYF. Here the CDR3 DNA reads TGTGCCAGCATTCAGGACAGGGCCAGCTCCTACGAGCAGTACTTC.

This sequence joins TRBV9 and TRBJ1-1, with D perhaps TRBD1 (5 bases). Trimming shortened V by 0 bases and J by 4 bases, and 16 bases separated the two germline ends. Germline V gene data show CDR1 as SGDLS and CDR2 as YYNGEE. This CDR3 is built from 16 residues. CDR3 sequence reads: CASSVGGAPPGTEAFF. DNA for the CDR3: TGTGCCAGCAGCGTAGGTGGGGCGCCCCCAGGCACTGAAGCTTTCTTT.

The genes are TRBV5-4 and TRBJ2-4; possible D gene TRBD1, 6 bases. This CDR3 contains 15 residues. The V end was cut by 5 bases, the J end by 0 bases, with 12 bases between. The germline gives CDR1 SGHNT, CDR2 YYREEE (reference sequence). The CDR3 DNA reads TGTGCCAGCAGTCCCGGACAGATAGCCAAAAACATTCAGTACTTC. Amino acids: CASSPGQIAKNIQYF.

The chain links TRBV4-2 to TRBJ1-1; D call uncertain. CDR1 is LGHNA and CDR2 is YNFKEQ in the germline V gene. The CDR3 runs to 13 residues. The V and J ends lost 3 bases and 5 bases respectively, with 10 bases between them. Written as DNA, the CDR3 is TGTGCCAGCAGCCAGGTGGTCGGGACTGAAGCTTTCTTT. This codes for CASSQVVGTEAFF.

This sequence joins TRBV6-5 and TRBJ1-2, with D maybe TRBD1 (6 bases). V was clipped by 7 bases and J by 4 bases, with 16 bases between them. The CDR3 is 14 residues long. CDR1 and CDR2 from the germline V gene are MNHEY and SVGAGI. The CDR3 sequence: CASMGQGITYGYTF. Here the CDR3 DNA reads TGTGCCAGCATGGGCCAGGGGATAACCTATGGCTACACCTTC.

The CDR3 bases are TGTGCCAGCAGCCAACCCTCCGCGCTAGCGGGTACAGATACGCAGTATTTT. Translation gives CASSQPSALAGTDTQYF. The V gene is TRBV14, the J gene TRBJ2-3, with 8 bases fitting TRBD2. CDR1 SGHDN and CDR2 FVKESK come from the germline V gene. The CDR3 covers 17 residues. Trimming removed 2 bases from V and 3 bases from J; junction bases left unmatched: 10.

This clone was seen more than once but under ten times. The chain combines TRBV4-1 with TRBJ1-3; 8 bases are a match to TRBD1. V shed 1 base and J 2 bases; nucleotides not matched to a gene: 10. Germline-derived CDR1 and CDR2 are MGHRA and YSYEKL. CDR3 length: 18 residues. The CDR3 region is CASSQGTGGIIPGNTIYF. For the CDR3, the DNA is TGCGCCAGCAGCCAAGGAACAGGGGGAATAATCCCTGGAAACACCATATATTTT.

The V call is TRBV13, the J call TRBJ1-5, with 10 bases identical to TRBD1. V shed 3 bases, J shed 9 bases, and the junction held 8 bases outside the gene matches. The CDR3 has 15 amino acids. From germline, CDR1 is PRHDT and CDR2 FYEKMQ (reference sequence). The CDR3: CASSLWGQGPWPQHF. The CDR3 DNA reads TGTGCCAGCAGCTTGTGGGGACAGGGGCCGTGGCCCCAGCATTTT.

This clone was counted between two and nine times. The chain joins TRBV9 to TRBJ1-1; a weak D match, TRBD1 (6 bases). V was clipped by 4 bases and J by 4 bases, with 14 bases between them. Looked up from germline, CDR1 is SGDLS and CDR2 is YYNGEE. The CDR3 is 14 amino acids. The CDR3 here is CASSPPRGGTEAFF. The DNA for the CDR3 is TGTGCCAGCAGCCCCCCCAGGGGTGGCACTGAAGCTTTCTTT. Full variable domain (rest looked up from reference TRBV9 and TRBJ1-1): DSGVTQTPKHLITATGQRVTLRCSPRSGDLSVYWYQQSLDQGLQFLIQYYNGEERAKGNILERFSAQQFPDLHSELNLSSLELGDSALYFCASSPPRGGTEAFFGQGTRLTVV.

The CDR3 nucleotides are TGTGCCAGTATCTTGGGCAGGGGGTTGAACACTGAAGCTTTCTTT. This codes for CASILGRGLNTEAFF. The rearrangement uses TRBV19 and TRBJ1-1, with 7 bases identical to TRBD1. Trimming took 7 bases from V and 0 from J; bases not matched to a gene: 8. Germline CDR1 LNHDA, CDR2 SQIVND (reference sequence). The CDR3 runs to 15 residues.

The chain carries TRBV5-1 and TRBJ1-1; no definite D call. The CDR3 extends over 13 amino acids. Germline V CDR1 and CDR2: SGHRS, YFSETQ. Deletions cut 1 base from V and 1 base from J, with 5 bases between. CDR3 sequence (DNA): TGCGCCAGCAGCTTGCAGGCGAACACTGAAGCTTTCTTT. As protein: CASSLQANTEAFF.

V gene TRBV6-4 combines with J gene TRBJ2-2, with TRBD1 identical over 9 bases. Germline V gene data show CDR1 as MRHNA and CDR2 as SNTAGT. The trim removed 8 bases at V and 1 base at J, leaving 11 bases unmatched. This CDR3 has 17 residues. CDR3 in amino acids: CASEEKGDRVNTGELFF. In DNA form, the CDR3 reads TGTGCCAGCGAAGAGAAGGGGGACAGGGTGAACACCGGGGAGCTGTTTTTT.

The chain combines TRBV4-1 with TRBJ2-5, with a weak D call TRBD2 (5 bases). The CDR3 loop spans 15 amino acids. Germline V gene lookup returns CDR1 MGHRA and CDR2 YSYEKL. V dropped 3 bases and J dropped 2 bases, with 13 bases sitting between them. DNA of the CDR3: TGCGCCAGCAGCCATCGGGGTGGGCTACAAGAGACCCAGTACTTC. Translated, it gives CASSHRGGLQETQYF.

The rearrangement links TRBV15 to TRBJ2-7, with D maybe TRBD2 (6 bases). Germline CDR1 and CDR2: LNHNV and YYDKDF (reference sequence). This CDR3 has 13 residues. V dropped 0 bases and J dropped 4 bases, with 7 bases sitting between them. The CDR3 sequence: CATSRDGGYEQYF. For the CDR3, the DNA is TGTGCCACCAGCAGAGATGGGGGGTACGAGCAGTACTTC.